This T cell receptor beta chain was captured by sequencing in a study of T cell repertoires in cytomegalovirus infection. Study context: Both recently identified HLA-C-restricted and well-studied HLA-B-restricted CMV epitopes were used in the study. Signatures in public TCR beta sequences pointed to both CMV infection and matching HLA type. The study, taken as a whole, reports: The cumulative frequency of public TCR beta families identified carriers of CMV plus the relevant HLA. Dominating the ex vivo response were TCR beta clonotypes that were CMV-specific and HLA-C-restricted.

The CDR3 totals 13 residues. Germline loops: CDR1 SQVTM, CDR2 ANQGSEA. J lost 5 bases, V lost 3 bases, and 1 base had no gene match. In TCRdb, the reads were re-called with MiXCR into one record per CDR3 protein. Of hundreds of thousands of distinct CDR3 sequences detected, approximately 32% appear once; the ten largest clones hold roughly 12%. This clonotype appeared a few times. Its antigen is not known. The sequenced sample was cultured CD8+ T cells from PBMCs, obtained from culture after CMV antigen stimulation. The sequence was collected from a human donor in good health (CMV status not recorded). Some clones in this sample may be carry-over from other donors' samples. V and J are TRBV29-1 and TRBJ2-2; 9 bases are a match to TRBD2. The CDR3 nucleotides read TGCAGCGTTGAGGCGGGGGGGACCGGGGAGCTGTTTTTT. This encodes CSVEAGGTGELFF.